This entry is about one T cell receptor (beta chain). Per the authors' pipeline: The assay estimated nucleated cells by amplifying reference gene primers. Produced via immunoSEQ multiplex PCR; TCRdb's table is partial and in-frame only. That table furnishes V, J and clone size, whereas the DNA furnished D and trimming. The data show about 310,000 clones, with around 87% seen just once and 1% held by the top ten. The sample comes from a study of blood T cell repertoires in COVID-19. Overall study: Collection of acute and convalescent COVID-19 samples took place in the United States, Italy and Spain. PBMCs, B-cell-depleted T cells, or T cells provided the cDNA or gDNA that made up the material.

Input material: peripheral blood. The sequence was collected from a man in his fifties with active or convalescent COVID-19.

CDR3 in amino acids: CASSDGAPAYEQYF. Here the CDR3 DNA reads TGCGCCAGCAGCGATGGGGCCCCAGCTTACGAGCAGTACTTC. The J gene is TRBJ2-7, the V gene TRBV5-1; perhaps TRBD1 as D (5 bases). V lost 4 bases and J lost 4, with 15 bases in between. CDR3 length: 14 amino acids. Germline loops: CDR1 SGHRS, CDR2 YFSETQ. Based on the CDR3 plus reference TRBV5-1 and TRBJ2-7, the full variable domain is KAGVTQTPRYLIKTRGQQVTLSCSPISGHRSVSWYQQTPGQGLQFLFEYFSETQRNKGNFPGRFSGRQFSNSRSEMNVSTLELGDSALYLCASSDGAPAYEQYFGPGTRLTVT.